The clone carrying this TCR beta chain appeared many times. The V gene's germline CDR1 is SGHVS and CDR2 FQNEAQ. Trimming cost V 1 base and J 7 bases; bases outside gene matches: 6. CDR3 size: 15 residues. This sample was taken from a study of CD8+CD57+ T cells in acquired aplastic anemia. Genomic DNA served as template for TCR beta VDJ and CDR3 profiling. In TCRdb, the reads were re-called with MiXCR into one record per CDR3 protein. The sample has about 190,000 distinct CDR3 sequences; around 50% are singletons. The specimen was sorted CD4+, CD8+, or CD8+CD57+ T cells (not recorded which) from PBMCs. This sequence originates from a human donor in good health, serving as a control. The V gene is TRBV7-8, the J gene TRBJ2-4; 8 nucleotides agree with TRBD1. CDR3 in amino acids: CASSLGQTGVNIQYF. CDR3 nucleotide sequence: TGTGCCAGCAGCTTAGGACAGACAGGGGTCAACATTCAGTACTTC. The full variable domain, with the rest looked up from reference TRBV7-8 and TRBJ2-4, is GAGVSQSPRYKVAKRGQDVALRCDPISGHVSLFWYQQALGQGPEFLTYFQNEAQLDKSGLPSDRFFAERPEGSVSTLKIQRTQQEDSAVYLCASSLGQTGVNIQYFGAGTRLSVL.